The entry below describes one T cell receptor beta chain. TCRdb's table, derived via immunoSEQ multiplex PCR, lists solely in-frame clones and lacks some. Here the sample spans around 270,000 clones, around 84% being singletons. These data are taken from a study of blood T cell repertoires in COVID-19. In the study overall: The United States, Italy and Spain supplied acute and convalescent COVID-19 samples.

The sequenced sample consisted of peripheral blood. The TCR sequence derives from a middle-aged woman who had recovered from COVID-19.

The CDR3: CASSPGTGGFDTQYF. The DNA of the CDR3 is TGTGCCAGCAGCCCGGGGACAGGGGGCTTTGATACGCAGTATTTT. The rearrangement uses TRBV7-2 and TRBJ2-3; 12 nucleotides match TRBD1. The CDR3 loop spans 15 amino acids. Germline lookup yields CDR1 SGHTA and CDR2 FQGNSA. The V gene end was trimmed by 5 bases and the J gene end by 6 bases; junction bases not matched to a gene: 6.